This TCR beta chain is drawn from a study of Ad26.COV2.S vaccination and SARS-CoV-2 variants (TCRdb year 2021). For the study in its entirety: Donors in the vaccine arm were drawn from COV1001, a phase I-IIa trial of Ad26.COV2.S in healthy adults that was multicentre, randomized, double-blind and placebo-controlled. Trial participants were randomized into five groups of five, in which low-dose or high-dose Ad26.COV2.S was given once or twice, or placebo was given on both occasions. Ad26.COV2.S was given intramuscularly at 5x10^10 or 1x10^11 viral particles, as a single shot or as two shots 56 days apart. Investigators remained blinded to trial group allocation during experiments and outcome assessment. TCRbeta repertoire sequencing was used to assess the specificity and breadth of SARS-CoV-2-reactive T cell receptors after Ad26.COV2.S vaccination. A total of some 30 samples were included in the TCR-sequenced set, comprising 19 Ad26.COV2.S vaccine recipients, 5 placebo recipients and 8 SARS-CoV-2 convalescent individuals. Here is what the overall study found, with its caveats: Compared with placebo recipients, Ad26.COV2.S recipients showed higher spike-specific TCR breadth (P = 0.0014). After vaccination, spike-specific CD8+ and CD4+ T cell responses were reported to show substantial breadth. Vaccine and placebo recipients had similar non-spike TCR breadth, a finding consistent with the vaccine containing only spike. According to the authors, total T cell responses may have been underestimated by the TCR breadth and depth analyses. The study lacked the statistical power to compare responses across vaccine doses or regimens.

The immunoSEQ Assay was the method used to sequence TCRbeta CDR3 regions. After extraction, genomic DNA underwent amplification by bias-controlled multiplex PCR, followed by high-throughput sequencing. In the authors' own workflow: Collapsing and filtering of sequences were performed to quantify the absolute abundance of each unique TCRbeta CDR3 region. T cell fraction was estimated by normalizing TCRbeta template counts to usable DNA, which was measured by amplifying reference genes present in all nucleated cells. Repertoire TCRs were annotated as SARS-CoV-2-specific when V gene, CDR3 amino acid sequence and J gene were exactly matched to a known reactive TCR set. The reference SARS-CoV-2 TCR set was derived from MIRA and filtered for enrichment in COVID-19-positive ImmuneCODE repertoires, a step that removed public or cross-reactive TCRs. Using the MIRA antigens, annotated TCRs were further analysed by specific ORF or by position within an ORF. Breadth was defined as annotated unique rearrangements over total unique productive rearrangements; depth was the summed frequency of those rearrangements. Group comparisons of TCR breadth used two-sided Wilcoxon rank-sum tests. Held by TCRdb, this immuneACCESS table contains in-frame sequences only and omits some clones. Under half of the omission traces to an unresolved V gene where checked; the cause of the rest is unknown. V and J calls and clone size are as listed in that table; D and trimming were resolved from the DNA. Here the sample has about half a million clones; about 89% occur a single time. The ten biggest clones cover 1.7% of the sample.

Of note for this clone: No cognate antigen has been identified for it. Per-base quality was not reported, and no clone a single base away is much larger than it. The sample holds other DNA sequences that translate to the same CDR3.

Including cysteine and phenylalanine, the CDR3 has 13 amino acids. Kept here is only the CDR3 DNA, which spans 39 bases and is read in frame from base 1. In the germline V gene, CDR1 corresponds to SGHRS and CDR2 to YFSETQ. The junction shows trimming of 0 bases on V and 1 base on J, plus 2 bases between the germline ends. The sample's treatment or condition, from its label and the paper: 15 to 20 received Ad26.COV2.S at low or high dose, single or two shots; roughly 5 received placebo; per-sample allocation not given. For vaccine and placebo recipients, repertoires were sequenced using samples collected on day 63 after the first injection. Between 29 July and 7 August 2020, Cohort 1b enrolled some 25 adults aged 18-55 years at one site in Boston, USA. Ad26.COV2.S was a replication-incompetent adenovirus type 26 vector expressing a prefusion-stabilized SARS-CoV-2 spike protein from the original Wuhan strain.

The specimen was peripheral blood, collected in a trial of Ad26.COV2.S vaccine versus placebo. This TCR was sampled from a person aged 18-60 years who received the Ad26.COV2.S COVID-19 vaccine or a placebo. The V and J genes are TRBV5-1 and TRBJ1-5; a confident D gene designation cannot be given. The nucleotides read TGCGCCAGCAGCTTGGGAAGCAATCAGCCCCAGCATTTT. It codes for CASSLGSNQPQHF.